A selection of T cell receptor beta chains follows, all from one sample in a study of post-analysis software for immune sequencing data. Each CDR3 protein is one row after TCRdb ran MiXCR on the PCR reads. The data show 700,000 to 800,000 distinct CDR3 sequences, 25% to 30% seen once. The sample taken for sequencing was blood. The receptors come from a girl between 5 and 17 years old with multiple sclerosis. The CDR3 runs from the conserved cysteine through the conserved F or W. D genes are given only for firm matches. Clone size, where shown, is once, few, many, or a class for clones that have expanded.

v_gene	j_gene	d_gene	abundance	CDR3nt	CDR3aa
TRBV27	TRBJ2-1	-	-	TGTGCCAGCAGTACCGGACCATACGAGCAGTTCTTC	CASSTGPYEQFF
TRBV7-2	TRBJ1-6	-	few	TGTGCCAGCAGCTTAGTCGGGGTGCGCTCACCCCTCCACTTT	CASSLVGVRSPLHF
TRBV18	TRBJ1-2	-	few	TGTGCCAGCTCCCCGGCAGGGGCTTTTAACTATGGCTACACCTTC	CASSPAGAFNYGYTF
TRBV29-1	TRBJ2-1	TRBD1	few	TGCAGCGTTAGTCTGGGACAGGGCAAATACAATGGGCAGTTCTTC	CSVSLGQGKYNGQFF
TRBV5-1	TRBJ2-1	TRBD2	-	TGCGCCAGCAGCTTGGCTGGCGGGAGTCACAATGAGCAGTTCTTC	CASSLAGGSHNEQFF
TRBV11-3	TRBJ2-5	-	-	TGTGAGTTCCGGCAGGCCCAAGAGACCCAGTACTTC	CEFRQAQETQYF
TRBV7-9	TRBJ1-1	-	few	TGTGCCAGCAGCTCATTGACAGGTTTCGATGCTTTCTTT	CASSSLTGFDAFF
TRBV18	TRBJ1-2	-	few	TGTGCCAGCTCCAACAGCTCCTATGGCTACACCTTC	CASSNSSYGYTF
TRBV20-1	TRBJ2-7	TRBD2	-	TGCAGTGCTAGAGGACTAGCGGTCTACGAGCAGTACTTC	CSARGLAVYEQYF
TRBV28	TRBJ2-5	-	-	TGTGCCAGCAGTACACATCCGGACAGAATAGAGACCCAGTACTTC	CASSTHPDRIETQYF
TRBV3-1	TRBJ1-5	TRBD1	once	TGTGCCAGCAGCCGAGAAGGACAGGGGAATCAGCCCCAGCATTTT	CASSREGQGNQPQHF
TRBV7-2	TRBJ2-1	TRBD2	-	TGTGCCAGCAGCCCGGGGACTAGCGGGCGCCCACAGTTCTTC	CASSPGTSGRPQFF
TRBV20-1	TRBJ1-2	-	many	TGCAGTGCTAGAGACGGCAGGGGAATCGATGGCTACACCTTC	CSARDGRGIDGYTF
TRBV25-1	TRBJ2-5	-	many	TGTGCCAGCAGTGAATGGACAGACCAAGAGACCCAGTACTTC	CASSEWTDQETQYF
TRBV6-2/TRBV6-3	TRBJ2-5	-	-	TGTGCCAGCAGTTATCCCAATCCGGCCCAGTACTTC	CASSYPNPAQYF
TRBV28	TRBJ2-2	-	few	TGTGCCAGCAGTTTAGTGCTCGGGGAGCTGTTTTTT	CASSLVLGELFF
TRBV27	TRBJ2-5	-	many	TGTGCCAGCAGTTTGATGGGAGAGACCCAGTACTTC	CASSLMGETQYF
TRBV20-1	TRBJ2-5	TRBD1	-	TGCAGTGCTAACAACAGGGGACGAGAGACCCAGTACTTC	CSANNRGRETQYF